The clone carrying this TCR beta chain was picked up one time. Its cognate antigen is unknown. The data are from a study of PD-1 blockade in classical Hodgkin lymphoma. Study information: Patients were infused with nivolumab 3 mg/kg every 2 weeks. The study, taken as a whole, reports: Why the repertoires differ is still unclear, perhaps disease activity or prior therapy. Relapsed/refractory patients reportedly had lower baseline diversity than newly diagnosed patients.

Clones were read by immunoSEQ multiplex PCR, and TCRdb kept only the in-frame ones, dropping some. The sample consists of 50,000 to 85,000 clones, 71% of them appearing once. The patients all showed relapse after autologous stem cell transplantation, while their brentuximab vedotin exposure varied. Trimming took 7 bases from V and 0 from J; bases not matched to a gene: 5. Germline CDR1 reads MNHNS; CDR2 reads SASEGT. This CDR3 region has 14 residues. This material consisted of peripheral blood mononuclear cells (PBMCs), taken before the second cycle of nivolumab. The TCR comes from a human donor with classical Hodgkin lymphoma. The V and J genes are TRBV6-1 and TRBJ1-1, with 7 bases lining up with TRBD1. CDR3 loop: CASMRGTVNTEAFF. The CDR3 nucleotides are TGTGCCAGCATGAGGGGGACAGTGAACACTGAAGCTTTCTTT.